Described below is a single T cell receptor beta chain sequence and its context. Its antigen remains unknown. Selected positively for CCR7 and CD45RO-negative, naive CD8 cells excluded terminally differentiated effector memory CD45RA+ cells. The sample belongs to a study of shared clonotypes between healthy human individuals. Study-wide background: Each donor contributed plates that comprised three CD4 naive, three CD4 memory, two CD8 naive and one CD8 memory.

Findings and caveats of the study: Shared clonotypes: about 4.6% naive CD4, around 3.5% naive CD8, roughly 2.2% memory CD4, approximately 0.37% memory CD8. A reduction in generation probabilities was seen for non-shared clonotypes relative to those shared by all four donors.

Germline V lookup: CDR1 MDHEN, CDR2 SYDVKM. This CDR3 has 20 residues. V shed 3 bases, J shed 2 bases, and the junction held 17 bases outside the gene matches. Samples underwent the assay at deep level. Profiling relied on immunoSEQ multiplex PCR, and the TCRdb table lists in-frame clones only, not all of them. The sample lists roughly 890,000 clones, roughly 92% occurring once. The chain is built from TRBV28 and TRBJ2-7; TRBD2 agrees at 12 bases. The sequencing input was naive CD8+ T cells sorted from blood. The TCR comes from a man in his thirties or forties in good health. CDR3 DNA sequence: TGTGCCAGCAGTTTCTTCTTTGGGGGACTAGCGGGCGAAATTCCCTACGAGCAGTACTTC. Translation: CASSFFFGGLAGEIPYEQYF.